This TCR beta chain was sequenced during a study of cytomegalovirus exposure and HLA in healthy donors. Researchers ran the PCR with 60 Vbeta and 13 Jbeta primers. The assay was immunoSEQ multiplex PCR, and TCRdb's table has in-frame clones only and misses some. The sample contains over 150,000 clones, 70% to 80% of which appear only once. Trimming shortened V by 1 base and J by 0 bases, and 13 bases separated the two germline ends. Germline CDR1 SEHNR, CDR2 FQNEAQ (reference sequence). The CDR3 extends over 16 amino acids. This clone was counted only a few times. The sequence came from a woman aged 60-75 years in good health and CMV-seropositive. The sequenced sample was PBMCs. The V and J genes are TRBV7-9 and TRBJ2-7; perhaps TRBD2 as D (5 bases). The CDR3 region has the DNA TGTGCCAGCAGCTTAGGTGGAGGAGCCTTCTCCTACGAGCAGTACTTC. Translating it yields CASSLGGGAFSYEQYF.